Listed here are 18 T cell receptor beta chains from one sample, sequenced in a study of blood T cell repertoires in COVID-19. Assay used: immunoSEQ multiplex PCR; TCRdb lists only in-frame clones, some missing. The repertoire holds about 300,000 clones, with about 81% as singletons. Sequencing was done on a sample of peripheral blood. The receptors derive from a human donor with COVID-19, enrolled during active disease. The donor label of this sample is uncertain.

The chain employs TRBV19 and TRBJ2-2; 8 bases fit TRBD1. The CDR3 spans 14 residues. The V and J ends lost 8 bases and 1 base, in that order; junction bases with no gene match: 3. Germline V CDR1 and CDR2: LNHDA, SQIVND (reference sequence). In nucleotides, the CDR3 is TGTGCCAGTTCAGGGGGCTTGAACACCGGGGAGCTGTTTTTT. Amino acids: CASSGGLNTGELFF.

On this clone: The same CDR3 also results from other DNA sequences found in this sample. The V call is TRBV3-1 (or the pseudogene TRBV3-2), the J call TRBJ2-7; possibly TRBD2 for D (5 bases). The V end was cut by 3 bases, the J end by 2 bases, with 8 bases between. This CDR3 comprises 13 residues. Looked up from germline, CDR1 is LGHDT and CDR2 is YNNKEL (reference sequence). The CDR3 coding sequence is TGTGCCAGCAGCCACCGGACTCCCTACGAGCAGTACTTC. Translation: CASSHRTPYEQYF.

This clone was recorded at least ten times. V and J are TRBV6-2 or TRBV6-3 and TRBJ1-5; no clear D. The CDR3 has 16 residues. Germline CDR1 is MNHEY and CDR2 is SVGEGT. Trimming left V 0 bases short and J 0 bases short, with 9 bases between. This CDR3 is CASSYSAALSNQPQHF. CDR3 DNA sequence: TGTGCCAGCAGTTACTCGGCGGCACTTAGCAATCAGCCCCAGCATTTT.

This clone was recorded a few times. The chain is built from TRBV28 and TRBJ1-6; D is unclear. Trimming cost V 6 bases and J 7 bases, with 7 bases left between them. The CDR3 loop spans 12 amino acids. The germline V gene encodes CDR1 MDHEN and CDR2 SYDVKM. CDR3: CASRPGNSPLHF. In DNA, the CDR3 is TGTGCCAGCAGACCGGGGAATTCACCCCTCCACTTT.

Note on this clone: This sample includes further DNA sequences coding for the same CDR3. The chain links TRBV7-3 to TRBJ2-1; D possibly corresponds to TRBD2 (7 bases). V was cut by 2 bases and J by 4 bases, with 12 bases left in between. The CDR3 runs 15 residues. Germline CDR1 and CDR2: SGHTA and FQGTGA. The CDR3 nucleotides read TGTGCCAGCAGCTTACTCGGGGGGCCGTACAATGAGCAGTTCTTC. Protein sequence: CASSLLGGPYNEQFF. The complete variable domain, with remaining parts taken from reference TRBV7-3 and TRBJ2-1, reads GAGVSQTPSNKVTEKGKYVELRCDPISGHTALYWYRQSLGQGPEFLIYFQGTGAADDSGLPNDRFFAVRPEGSVSTLKIQRTERGDSAVYLCASSLLGGPYNEQFFGPGTRLTVL.

The chain employs TRBV9 and TRBJ1-4, with TRBD1 matching over 7 bases. The CDR3 extends over 15 amino acids. In germline, CDR1 is SGDLS, CDR2 YYNGEE. The V and J ends lost 7 bases and 0 bases, in that order; junction bases with no gene match: 6. CDR3 in DNA: TGTGCCAGCTCAGGGGGGTTTGCAACTAATGAAAAACTGTTTTTT. Amino acids: CASSGGFATNEKLFF.

The chain combines TRBV29-1 with TRBJ2-2; 8 nucleotides line up with TRBD1. CDR1 is SQVTM and CDR2 is ANQGSEA in the germline V gene. This CDR3 is built from 14 residues. V shed 7 bases and J 3 bases; nucleotides not matched to a gene: 7. The CDR3 nucleotides are TGCAGCGCCGCAGGGGGCGCCGACACCGGGGAGCTGTTTTTT. Protein product: CSAAGGADTGELFF.

Only one count was recorded for this clone. The genes are TRBV3-1 (or the pseudogene TRBV3-2) and TRBJ2-7; the match to TRBD2 covers 14 bases. The junction had 4 bases not matched to a gene; V was cut back by 3 bases and J by 6 bases. Germline lookup yields CDR1 LGHDT and CDR2 YNNKEL (reference sequence). CDR3 size: 15 residues. CDR3 loop: CASSHLTSGRAEQYF. CDR3 in DNA: TGTGCCAGCAGCCACCTGACTAGCGGGAGGGCCGAGCAGTACTTC.

The chain combines TRBV6-5 with TRBJ1-2, with D maybe TRBD1 (5 bases). Germline values: CDR1 MNHEY, CDR2 SVGAGI. The CDR3 consists of 13 residues. V lost 9 bases, J lost 8 bases, and 19 bases lay in between. The chain's CDR3 is CASFRGGSNGYTF. The CDR3 region has the DNA TGTGCCAGTTTCCGTGGGGGGTCGAACGGCTACACCTTC.

The chain employs TRBV5-5 and TRBJ2-3; the match to TRBD1 covers 9 bases. This CDR3 has 17 amino acids. The germline gives CDR1 SGHKS, CDR2 YYEKEE (reference sequence). V dropped 2 bases and J dropped 0; count of bases not matched to a gene: 7. The CDR3 here is CASSLTPGTGSTDTQYF. CDR3 sequence (DNA): TGTGCCAGCAGCTTAACCCCCGGGACAGGGAGCACAGATACGCAGTATTTT.

The chain employs TRBV5-1 and TRBJ1-2; 12 positions agree with TRBD1. The V gene's germline CDR1 is SGHRS and CDR2 YFSETQ. Trimming removed 1 base from V and 7 bases from J; junction bases left unmatched: 8. CDR3 length: 16 residues. The CDR3 region has the DNA TGCGCCAGCAGCTTGACACCGGGACAGGGGGCTCCTGGCTACACCTTC. It yields the protein CASSLTPGQGAPGYTF.

CDR3 in DNA: TGTGCCAGTAGTATAGAGGAGGGGAGGGCCTACAATGAGCAGTTCTTC. This sequence encodes CASSIEEGRAYNEQFF. The chain uses TRBV19 and TRBJ2-1, with 7 bases that match TRBD2. The CDR3 runs 16 residues. V shed 0 bases and J 2 bases; nucleotides not matched to a gene: 4. CDR1 is LNHDA, CDR2 SQIVND, per germline (reference sequence).

This clone was seen only once. The chain uses TRBV10-1 and TRBJ2-3; D is possibly TRBD1 (5 bases). This CDR3 spans 15 amino acids. CDR1 WNHNN and CDR2 SYGVQD come from the germline V gene (reference sequence). V lost 0 bases and J lost 3, with 10 bases in between. The CDR3 sequence: CASSESMQGTDTQYF. The CDR3 nucleotides are TGCGCCAGCAGTGAGTCGATGCAGGGAACAGATACGCAGTATTTT.

J is TRBJ2-2 and V is TRBV4-2; 10 bases are a match to TRBD2. CDR3 length equals 19 residues. Germline V gene sequence: CDR1 LGHNA, CDR2 YNFKEQ. V trimming: 10 bases; J trimming: 5 bases; junction bases outside the gene matches: 22. CDR3 coding DNA: TGTGCCACCGCCTTCGGAGTAGCGGGAGGACCAACGGGAACCGGGGAGCTGTTTTTT. Encoded protein: CATAFGVAGGPTGTGELFF.

The CDR3 nucleotides are TGCGCCAGCAGCACGGGGAATATCGACGAGCAGTACTTC. The encoded protein is CASSTGNIDEQYF. This rearrangement joins TRBV5-1 to TRBJ2-7; D may be TRBD2 (5 bases). Germline V gene sequence: CDR1 SGHRS, CDR2 YFSETQ. This CDR3 comprises 13 residues. Trimming took 4 bases from V and 5 from J, leaving 13 bases between them. Full variable domain (outside the CDR3, taken from reference TRBV5-1 and TRBJ2-7): KAGVTQTPRYLIKTRGQQVTLSCSPISGHRSVSWYQQTPGQGLQFLFEYFSETQRNKGNFPGRFSGRQFSNSRSEMNVSTLELGDSALYLCASSTGNIDEQYFGPGTRLTVT.

Comment on this clone: At one of its ends the junction is not consistent with the germline gene, which may arise from a read error. The V gene is TRBV20-1, the J gene TRBJ1-2; D is undetermined. CDR3 length equals 9 residues. Germline assignment: CDR1 DFQATT and CDR2 SNEGSKA (reference sequence). This CDR3 is CSARAPFAF. The CDR3 coding sequence is TGCAGTGCTAGAGCCCCCTTCGCCTTC.

The rearrangement uses TRBV3-1 (or the pseudogene TRBV3-2) and TRBJ2-7; no firm D call. V was clipped by 8 bases and J by 6 bases, with 14 bases between them. CDR3 length: 12 residues. The germline V gene has CDR1 LGHDT and CDR2 YNNKEL (reference sequence). The CDR3 sequence is CASLSFGGEQYF. In DNA form, the CDR3 reads TGTGCCAGCCTATCCTTCGGTGGCGAGCAGTACTTC.

The chain uses TRBV24-1 and TRBJ1-2, with 7 bases identical to TRBD1. The J segment lost 6 bases and the V segment lost 5 bases, leaving 2 bases of the junction unmatched. This CDR3 has 12 residues. Per germline, CDR1 KGHDR and CDR2 SFDVKD. DNA for the CDR3: TGTGCCACCAGTGCGACAGGGAATGGCTACACCTTC. It specifies CATSATGNGYTF.